One sample yielded the 6 T cell receptor beta chains listed below, sequenced in a study of PD-L1 blockade in urothelial cancer. Regarding time point: pretreatment peripheral blood. Sequencing was performed with immunoSEQ multiplex PCR; in TCRdb, only in-frame clones are kept and a portion is missing. Of 70,000 to 75,000 clones detected, 84% appear once; the ten largest clones hold approximately 10%. Sequencing was performed on PBMCs, taken around atezolizumab (anti-PD-L1) treatment. Receptors were obtained from a woman between 65 and 79 years old with urothelial cancer.

The chain uses TRBV5-1 and TRBJ2-1, with 10 bases identical to TRBD2. This CDR3 has 16 amino acids. The germline V gene has CDR1 SGHRS and CDR2 YFSETQ. Trimming cost V 2 bases and J 0 bases; bases outside gene matches: 2. CDR3 coding DNA: TGCGCCAGCAGCTTTAGCGGGAGGAGCTCCTACAATGAGCAGTTCTTC. Its protein is CASSFSGRSSYNEQFF.

This clone turned up a few times. The V gene is TRBV5-4, the J gene TRBJ1-2, with D unclear. V lost 4 bases and J lost 0, with 13 bases in between. This CDR3 is 15 amino acids long. Germline V gene data show CDR1 as SGHNT and CDR2 as YYREEE (reference sequence). Here the CDR3 reads CASSAPRSPNYGYTF. CDR3 in DNA: TGTGCCAGCAGCGCACCTCGGTCGCCTAACTATGGCTACACCTTC.

The chain is built from TRBV14 and TRBJ2-4; 8 bases match TRBD1. The CDR3 sequence is 17 residues long. The germline gives CDR1 SGHDN, CDR2 FVKESK. Trimming at V came to 4 bases and at J to 0 bases, leaving 8 bases not matched to a gene. The chain's CDR3 is CASSPKRQGLAKNIQYF. In nucleotides, the CDR3 is TGTGCCAGCAGCCCCAAACGACAGGGGCTAGCCAAAAACATTCAGTACTTC.

This rearrangement joins TRBV6-1 to TRBJ2-5; TRBD2 is a possible D gene (5 bases). V dropped 5 bases and J dropped 4 bases, with 14 bases sitting between them. Per germline, CDR1 MNHNS and CDR2 SASEGT. The CDR3 consists of 14 residues. Written as DNA, the CDR3 is TGTGCCAGCAGTACCGGAGCCCGGGGAGAGACCCAGTACTTC. Translation: CASSTGARGETQYF.

The chain uses TRBV14 and TRBJ1-2; TRBD1 is a possible D gene (5 bases). Trimming took off 5 bases at V and 9 bases at J, with 19 bases between the two ends. The germline gives CDR1 SGHDN, CDR2 FVKESK. The CDR3 has 14 residues. The CDR3 sequence is CASSTRTGGDSYTF. The CDR3 DNA sequence: TGTGCCAGCAGCACCAGAACTGGGGGGGATAGCTACACCTTC.

Here the CDR3 reads CASSQFSRQPTDTQYF. As DNA, the CDR3 is TGTGCCAGCAGCCAATTCTCGAGACAGCCCACAGATACGCAGTATTTT. V usage is TRBV7-6 and J usage is TRBJ2-3, with D possibly TRBD1 on 5 matching bases. CDR1 and CDR2 (germline): SGHVS, FNYEAQ. The CDR3 extends over 16 amino acids. V was clipped by 5 bases and J by 2 bases, with 17 bases between them.